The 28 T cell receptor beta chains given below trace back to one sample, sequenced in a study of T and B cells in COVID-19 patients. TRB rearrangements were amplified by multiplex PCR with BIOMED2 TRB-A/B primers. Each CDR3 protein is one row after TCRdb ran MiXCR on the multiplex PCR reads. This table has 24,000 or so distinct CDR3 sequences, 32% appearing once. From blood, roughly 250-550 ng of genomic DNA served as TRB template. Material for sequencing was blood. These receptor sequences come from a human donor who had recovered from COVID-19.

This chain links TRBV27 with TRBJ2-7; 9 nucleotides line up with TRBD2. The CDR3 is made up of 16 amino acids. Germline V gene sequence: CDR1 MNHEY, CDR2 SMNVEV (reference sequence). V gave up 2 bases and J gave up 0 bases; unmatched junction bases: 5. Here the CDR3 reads CASSLGSGGFSYEQYF. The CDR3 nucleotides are TGTGCCAGCAGTTTAGGGAGCGGGGGGTTCTCCTACGAGCAGTACTTC.

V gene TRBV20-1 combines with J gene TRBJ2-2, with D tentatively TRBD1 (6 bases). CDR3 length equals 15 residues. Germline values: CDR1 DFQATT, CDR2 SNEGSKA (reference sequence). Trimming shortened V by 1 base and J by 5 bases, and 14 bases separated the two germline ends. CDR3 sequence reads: CSARGARGRTGELFF. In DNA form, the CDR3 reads TGCAGTGCTAGAGGGGCCAGGGGTCGGACCGGGGAGCTGTTTTTT.

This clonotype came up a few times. CDR3 nucleotides: TGTGCCAGCAGTCCCTTAACAGGGTTTACCTACGAGCAGTACTTC. This translates into CASSPLTGFTYEQYF. The chain uses TRBV12-3 or TRBV12-4 and TRBJ2-7; possibly TRBD1 for D (6 bases). Trimming stripped 5 bases from V and 2 bases from J, with 16 bases between. The CDR3 loop spans 15 amino acids.

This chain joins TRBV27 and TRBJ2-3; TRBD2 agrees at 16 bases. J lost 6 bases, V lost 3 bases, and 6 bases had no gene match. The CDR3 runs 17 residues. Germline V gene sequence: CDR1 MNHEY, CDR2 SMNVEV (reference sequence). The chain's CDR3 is CASSFPGTSGRADTQYF. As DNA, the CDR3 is TGTGCCAGCAGTTTCCCCGGGACTAGCGGGAGGGCCGATACGCAGTATTTT.

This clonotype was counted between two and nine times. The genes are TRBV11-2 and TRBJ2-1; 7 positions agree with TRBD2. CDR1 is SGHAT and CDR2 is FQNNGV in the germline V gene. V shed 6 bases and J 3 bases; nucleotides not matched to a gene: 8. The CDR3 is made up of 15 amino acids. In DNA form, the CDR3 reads TGTGCCAGCAGGAGGATCAGCGGGAACTACAATGAGCAGTTCTTC. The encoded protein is CASRRISGNYNEQFF.

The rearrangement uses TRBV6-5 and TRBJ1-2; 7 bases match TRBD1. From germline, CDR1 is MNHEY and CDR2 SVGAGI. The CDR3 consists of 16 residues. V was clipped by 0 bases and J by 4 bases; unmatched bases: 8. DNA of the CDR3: TGTGCCAGCAGTTACTCCCGACAGGGTGACGGCTATGGCTACACCTTC. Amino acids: CASSYSRQGDGYGYTF.

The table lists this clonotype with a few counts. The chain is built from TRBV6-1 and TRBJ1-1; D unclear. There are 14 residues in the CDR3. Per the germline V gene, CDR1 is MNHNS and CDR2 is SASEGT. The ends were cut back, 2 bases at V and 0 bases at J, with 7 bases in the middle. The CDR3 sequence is CASSEWHLNTEAFF. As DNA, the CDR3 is TGTGCCAGCAGTGAATGGCATCTGAACACTGAAGCTTTCTTT.

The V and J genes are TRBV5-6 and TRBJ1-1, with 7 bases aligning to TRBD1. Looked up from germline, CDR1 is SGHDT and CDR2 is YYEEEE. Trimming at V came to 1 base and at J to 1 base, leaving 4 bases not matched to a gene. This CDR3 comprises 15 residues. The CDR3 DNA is TGTGCCAGCAGCTTGTTTGACAGGGAGAACACTGAAGCTTTCTTT. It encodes CASSLFDRENTEAFF.

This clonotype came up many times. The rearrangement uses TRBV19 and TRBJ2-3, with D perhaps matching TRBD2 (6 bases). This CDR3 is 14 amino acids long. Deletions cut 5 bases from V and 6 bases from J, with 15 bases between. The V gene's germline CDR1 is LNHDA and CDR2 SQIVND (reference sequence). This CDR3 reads CASSPSTSTDTQYF. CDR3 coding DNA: TGTGCCAGTAGTCCCTCGACTAGTACGGATACGCAGTATTTT.

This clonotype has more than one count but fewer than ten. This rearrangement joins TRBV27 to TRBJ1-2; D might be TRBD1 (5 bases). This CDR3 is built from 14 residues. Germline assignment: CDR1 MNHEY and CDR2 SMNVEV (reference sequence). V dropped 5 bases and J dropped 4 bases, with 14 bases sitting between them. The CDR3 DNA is TGTGCCAGCAGTAAAAGGGACCGCATCTATGGCTACACCTTC. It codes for CASSKRDRIYGYTF.

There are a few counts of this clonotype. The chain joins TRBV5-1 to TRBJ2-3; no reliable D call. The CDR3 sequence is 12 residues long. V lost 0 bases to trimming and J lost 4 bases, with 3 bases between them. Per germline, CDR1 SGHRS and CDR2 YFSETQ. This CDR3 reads CASSLASDTQYF. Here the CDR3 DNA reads TGCGCCAGCAGCTTGGCCTCAGATACGCAGTATTTT.

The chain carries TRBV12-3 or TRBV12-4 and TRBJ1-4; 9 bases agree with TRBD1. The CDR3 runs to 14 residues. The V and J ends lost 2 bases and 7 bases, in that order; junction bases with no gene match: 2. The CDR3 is CASSLRDRAEKLFF. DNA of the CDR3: TGTGCCAGCAGTTTAAGGGACAGGGCTGAAAAACTGTTTTTT.

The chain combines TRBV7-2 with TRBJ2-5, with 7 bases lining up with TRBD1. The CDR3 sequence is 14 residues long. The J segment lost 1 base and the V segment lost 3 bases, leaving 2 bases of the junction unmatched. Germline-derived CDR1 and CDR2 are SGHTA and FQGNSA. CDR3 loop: CASSFGTVQETQYF. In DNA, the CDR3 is TGTGCCAGCAGCTTCGGGACAGTCCAAGAGACCCAGTACTTC.

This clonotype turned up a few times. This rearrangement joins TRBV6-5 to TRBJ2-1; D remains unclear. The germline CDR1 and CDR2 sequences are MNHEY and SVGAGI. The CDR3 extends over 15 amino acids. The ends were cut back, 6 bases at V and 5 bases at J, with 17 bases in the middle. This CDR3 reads CASSLWPPLNNEQFF. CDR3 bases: TGTGCCAGCAGCTTATGGCCACCCTTGAACAATGAGCAGTTCTTC.

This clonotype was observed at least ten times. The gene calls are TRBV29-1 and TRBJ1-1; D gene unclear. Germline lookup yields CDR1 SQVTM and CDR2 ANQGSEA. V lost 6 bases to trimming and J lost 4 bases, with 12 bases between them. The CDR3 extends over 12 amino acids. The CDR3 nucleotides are TGCAGCGTGGTGGTGACAAGCACTGAAGCTTTCTTT. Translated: CSVVVTSTEAFF.

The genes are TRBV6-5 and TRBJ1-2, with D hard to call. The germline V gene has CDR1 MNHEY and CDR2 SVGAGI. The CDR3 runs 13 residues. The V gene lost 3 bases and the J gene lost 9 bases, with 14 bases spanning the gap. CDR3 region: CASSYSGLKSYTF. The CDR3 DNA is TGTGCCAGCAGTTATTCAGGATTAAAAAGCTACACCTTC.

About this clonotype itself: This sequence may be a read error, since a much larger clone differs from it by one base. DNA of the CDR3: TGTGCCAGTATTATGGTGTCGGGAGGCTACACCTTC. As protein: CASIMVSGGYTF. The chain is built from TRBV19 and TRBJ1-2; D is unresolved. The CDR3 length is 12 residues. Looked up from germline, CDR1 is LNHDA and CDR2 is SQIVND (reference sequence). V lost 7 bases and J lost 8, with 14 bases in between.

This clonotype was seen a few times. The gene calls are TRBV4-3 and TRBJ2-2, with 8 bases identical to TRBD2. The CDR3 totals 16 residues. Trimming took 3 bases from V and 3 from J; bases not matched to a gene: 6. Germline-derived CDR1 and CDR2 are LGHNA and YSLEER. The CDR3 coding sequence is TGCGCCAGCAGCCAGGGCGGGGGGATAGACACCGGGGAGCTGTTTTTT. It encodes CASSQGGGIDTGELFF.

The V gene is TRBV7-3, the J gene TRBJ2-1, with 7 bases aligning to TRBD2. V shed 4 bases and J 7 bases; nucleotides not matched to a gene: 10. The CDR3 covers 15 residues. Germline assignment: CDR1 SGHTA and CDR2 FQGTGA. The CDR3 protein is CASSYSGGSLNEQFF. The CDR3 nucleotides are TGTGCCAGCAGCTACTCCGGGGGGAGTCTAAATGAGCAGTTCTTC.

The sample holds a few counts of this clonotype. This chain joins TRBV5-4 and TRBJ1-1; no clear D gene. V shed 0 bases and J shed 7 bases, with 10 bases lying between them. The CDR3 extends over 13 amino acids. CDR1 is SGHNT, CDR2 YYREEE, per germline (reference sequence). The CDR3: CASSLEGYVEAFF. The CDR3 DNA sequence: TGTGCCAGCAGCTTGGAAGGGTATGTTGAAGCTTTCTTT. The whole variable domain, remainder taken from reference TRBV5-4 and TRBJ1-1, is ETGVTQSPTHLIKTRGQQVTLRCSSQSGHNTVSWYQQALGQGPQFIFQYYREEENGRGNFPPRFSGLQFPNYSSELNVNALELDDSALYLCASSLEGYVEAFFGQGTRLTVV.

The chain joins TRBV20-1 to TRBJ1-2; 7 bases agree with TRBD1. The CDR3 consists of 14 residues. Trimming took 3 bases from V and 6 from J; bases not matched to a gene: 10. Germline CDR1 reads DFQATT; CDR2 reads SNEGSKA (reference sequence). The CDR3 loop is CSASSFAGGHGYTF. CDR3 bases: TGCAGTGCTAGTAGTTTCGCAGGGGGGCATGGCTACACCTTC.

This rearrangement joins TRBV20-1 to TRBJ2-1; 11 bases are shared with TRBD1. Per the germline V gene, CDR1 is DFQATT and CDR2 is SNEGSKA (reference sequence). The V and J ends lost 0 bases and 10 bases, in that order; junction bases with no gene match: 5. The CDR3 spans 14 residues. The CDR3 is CSARDGQGANEQFF. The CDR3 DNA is TGCAGTGCTAGAGATGGACAGGGGGCGAACGAGCAGTTCTTC.

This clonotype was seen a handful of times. The CDR3 loop reads CASSNRGGGELFF. The CDR3, as DNA: TGCGCCAGTTCAAACCGGGGGGGCGGGGAGCTGTTTTTT. This chain connects TRBV4-3 to TRBJ2-2; 8 bases line up with TRBD2. CDR1 is LGHNA and CDR2 is YSLEER in the germline V gene. CDR3 length equals 13 residues. Trimming cost V 9 bases and J 7 bases; bases outside gene matches: 7.

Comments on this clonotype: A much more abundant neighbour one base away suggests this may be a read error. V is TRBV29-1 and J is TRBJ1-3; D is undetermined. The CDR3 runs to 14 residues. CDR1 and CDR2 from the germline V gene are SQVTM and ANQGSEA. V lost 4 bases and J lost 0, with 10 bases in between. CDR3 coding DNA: TGCAGCGTTGTGGACTACCGCTCTGGAAACACCATATATTTT. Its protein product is CSVVDYRSGNTIYF.

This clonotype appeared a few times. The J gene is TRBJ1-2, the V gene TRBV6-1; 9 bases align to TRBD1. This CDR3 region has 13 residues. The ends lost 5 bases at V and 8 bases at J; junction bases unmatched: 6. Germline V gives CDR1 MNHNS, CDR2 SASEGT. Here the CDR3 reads CASSTGQGMGYTF. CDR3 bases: TGTGCCAGCAGTACGGGACAGGGTATGGGCTACACCTTC.

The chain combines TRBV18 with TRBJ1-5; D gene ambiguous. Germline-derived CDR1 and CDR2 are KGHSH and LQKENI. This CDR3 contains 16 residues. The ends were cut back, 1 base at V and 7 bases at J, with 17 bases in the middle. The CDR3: CASSPLNRGVGQPQHF. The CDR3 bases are TGTGCCAGCTCACCACTGAACAGAGGCGTGGGCCAGCCCCAGCATTTT. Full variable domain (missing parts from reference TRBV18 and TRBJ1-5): NAGVMQNPRHLVRRRGQEARLRCSPMKGHSHVYWYRQLPEEGLKFMVYLQKENIIDESGMPKERFSAEFPKEGPSILRIQQVVRGDSAAYFCASSPLNRGVGQPQHFGDGTRLSIL.

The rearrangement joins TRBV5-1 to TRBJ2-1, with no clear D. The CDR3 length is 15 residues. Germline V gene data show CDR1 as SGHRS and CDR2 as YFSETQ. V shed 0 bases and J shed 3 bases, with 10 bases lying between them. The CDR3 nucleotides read TGCGCCAGCAGCTTGGCCCAGACTCTCTACAATGAGCAGTTCTTC. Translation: CASSLAQTLYNEQFF.

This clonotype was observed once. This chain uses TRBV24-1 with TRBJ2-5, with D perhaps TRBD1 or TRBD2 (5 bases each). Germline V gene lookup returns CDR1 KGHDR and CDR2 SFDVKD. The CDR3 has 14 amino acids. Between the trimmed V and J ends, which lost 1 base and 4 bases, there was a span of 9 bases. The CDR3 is CATSDFSGRETQYF. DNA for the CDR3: TGTGCCACCAGTGATTTTTCGGGGCGAGAGACCCAGTACTTC.